This T cell receptor beta chain is from a study of blood T cell repertoires in COVID-19. Study-level information: Sites across the United States, Italy and Spain contributed samples from acute and convalescent COVID-19.

Looked up from germline, CDR1 is SGHRS and CDR2 is YFSETQ. Trimming pared 0 bases from V and 1 base from J, leaving 10 bases between. This CDR3 region has 16 residues. Study processing details: For nucleated cells, counts were estimated from reference gene primer amplification. The assay was immunoSEQ multiplex PCR, and TCRdb's table has in-frame clones only and misses some. The DNA gave D and trimming, while V, J and clone size come from that table. The top ten hold roughly 8.8% of the sample, which has fewer than 55,000 clones, 68% seen once. The rearrangement links TRBV5-1 to TRBJ2-2; D is unclear. The specimen was peripheral blood. This receptor was obtained from a woman aged 70-85 years with acute or convalescent COVID-19. CDR3 in DNA: TGCGCCAGCAGCTTGGAGGTAGCTGGGAACACCGGGGAGCTGTTTTTT. Its protein product is CASSLEVAGNTGELFF.